These 3 T cell receptor beta chains came from one sample sequenced in a study of OX40 agonist ivuxolimab in advanced cancers. Sequencing used immunoSEQ multiplex PCR; TCRdb keeps in-frame clones, though not all of them. The sample carries tens of thousands of clones, 75% to 90% recorded once. The specimen was CD4+ or CD8+ T cells sorted from blood, collected in a trial of the OX40 agonist ivuxolimab. These receptors came from an adult with an advanced solid tumor such as melanoma, head and neck, liver or kidney cancer.

The rearrangement joins TRBV28 to TRBJ1-4; 9 positions agree with TRBD1. This CDR3 is built from 14 residues. Losses at the gene ends were 6 bases for V and 7 bases for J; bases not matched to a gene: 6. In germline, CDR1 is MDHEN, CDR2 SYDVKM. This CDR3 reads CASRAGQGGEKLFF. The CDR3 DNA sequence: TGTGCCAGCAGGGCGGGACAGGGAGGTGAAAAACTGTTTTTT.

This chain connects TRBV5-5 to TRBJ2-2; no definite D call. This CDR3 has 14 residues. The V gene's germline CDR1 is SGHKS and CDR2 YYEKEE (reference sequence). Trimming cost V 0 bases and J 3 bases, with 6 bases left between them. The CDR3 reads CASSLGEDTGELFF. In DNA, the CDR3 is TGTGCCAGCAGCTTGGGCGAAGACACCGGGGAGCTGTTTTTT.

This clone was detected only once. This chain joins TRBV25-1 and TRBJ1-2; D may be TRBD1 (6 bases). Germline V lookup: CDR1 MGHDK, CDR2 SYGVNS. Deletions cut 2 bases from V and 4 bases from J, with 17 bases between. The CDR3 loop spans 16 amino acids. Here the CDR3 DNA reads TGTGCCAGCAGTGAAAGATCGACAGGCGGAGGCTATGGCTACACCTTC. As protein: CASSERSTGGGYGYTF.